Below are 24 T cell receptor beta chains sequenced from a single sample in a study of T cells in Graves' hyperthyroidism and ophthalmopathy. The CDR3 regions of TCR beta were amplified from RNA transcripts. TCR CDR3 underwent first-round RT-PCR with the HTBI primer set. Via MiXCR, TCRdb re-called the multiplex PCR reads, giving one row per CDR3 protein. The table shows around 200,000 distinct CDR3 sequences, with roughly 18% occurring only once. Sequencing used blood. These receptors were collected from a man aged 35 to 55 with Graves' hyperthyroidism.

The table lists this clonotype with many counts. The V call is TRBV20-1, the J call TRBJ2-1, with 9 bases aligning to TRBD1. V shed 1 base, J shed 2 bases, and the junction held 6 bases outside the gene matches. The V gene's germline CDR1 is DFQATT and CDR2 SNEGSKA (reference sequence). The CDR3 length is 16 residues. The CDR3 is CSARVSGQGPYNEQFF. The CDR3 region has the DNA TGCAGTGCTAGAGTATCGGGACAGGGCCCCTACAATGAGCAGTTCTTC.

This clonotype has a count of ten or more. The V gene is TRBV10-3, the J gene TRBJ2-2; D possibly corresponds to TRBD1 (5 bases). The CDR3 consists of 16 residues. V was cut by 0 bases and J by 4 bases, with 12 bases left in between. Germline CDR1 ENHRY, CDR2 SYGVKD. This chain's CDR3 is CAISESDQGGTGELFF. CDR3 nucleotide sequence: TGTGCCATCAGTGAGTCAGATCAGGGCGGCACCGGGGAGCTGTTTTTT.

This chain joins TRBV24-1 and TRBJ2-2; 10 bases fit TRBD2. Looked up from germline, CDR1 is KGHDR and CDR2 is SFDVKD. V shed 6 bases, J shed 6 bases, and the junction held 3 bases outside the gene matches. This CDR3 region has 14 residues. CDR3 coding DNA: TGTGCCACCAGTCTGGGACTAGCGTCCGGGGAGCTGTTTTTT. Protein product: CATSLGLASGELFF.

This clonotype was detected many times. The V call is TRBV10-3, the J call TRBJ2-3; 7 bases map to TRBD1. Germline-derived CDR1 and CDR2 are ENHRY and SYGVKD. The CDR3 spans 14 residues. Trimming took 4 bases from V and 3 from J; bases not matched to a gene: 4. The CDR3, as DNA: TGTGCCATCAGTGGAGAACAGGGGACAGATACGCAGTATTTT. Its protein product is CAISGEQGTDTQYF.

In its sample, this clonotype was seen many times. This chain connects TRBV18 to TRBJ2-5; weak D call: TRBD1 (5 bases). The CDR3 contains 13 residues. The V gene's germline CDR1 is KGHSH and CDR2 LQKENI. Trimming removed 6 bases from V and 3 bases from J, with 11 bases in between. CDR3 protein: CASSVAGKETQYF. CDR3 DNA sequence: TGTGCCAGCTCCGTGGCAGGGAAAGAGACCCAGTACTTC.

The rearrangement joins TRBV20-1 to TRBJ2-7; D unresolved. V was clipped by 3 bases and J by 0 bases, with 6 bases between them. CDR3 length: 12 amino acids. Germline V CDR1 and CDR2: DFQATT, SNEGSKA (reference sequence). DNA for the CDR3: TGCAGTGCTAGCCTAGGCTCCTACGAGCAGTACTTC. It is translated as CSASLGSYEQYF.

This clonotype occurred many times. The chain combines TRBV12-3 or TRBV12-4 with TRBJ1-2; D is possibly TRBD1 (5 bases). This CDR3 spans 12 amino acids. Deletions cut 4 bases from V and 8 bases from J, with 11 bases between. The CDR3 here is CASSSYRFGYTF. The DNA of the CDR3 is TGTGCCAGCAGTTCCTACAGGTTCGGCTACACCTTC.

The rearrangement links TRBV9 to TRBJ2-7; tentative D call: TRBD2 (5 bases). This CDR3 is built from 15 residues. In germline, CDR1 is SGDLS, CDR2 YYNGEE. V lost 0 bases to trimming and J lost 3 bases, with 13 bases between them. The CDR3 is CASSVGHTGSYEQYF. CDR3 in DNA: TGTGCCAGCAGCGTAGGTCATACGGGGAGCTACGAGCAGTACTTC.

This clonotype was counted at least ten times. The genes are TRBV5-1 and TRBJ1-1; perhaps TRBD1 as D (5 bases). Trimming took off 2 bases at V and 8 bases at J, with 10 bases between the two ends. This CDR3 is 12 amino acids long. Per the germline V gene, CDR1 is SGHRS and CDR2 is YFSETQ. Here the CDR3 reads CASSFDREEAFF. Written as DNA, the CDR3 is TGCGCCAGCAGCTTCGACAGAGAAGAAGCTTTCTTT.

V usage is TRBV7-2 and J usage is TRBJ2-3; D gene uncertain. CDR1 and CDR2 from the germline V gene are SGHTA and FQGNSA. V dropped 7 bases and J dropped 1 base, with 12 bases sitting between them. This CDR3 region has 14 residues. The CDR3 nucleotides are TGTGCCAGCACCCCGGTGGCCCGCACAGATACGCAGTATTTT. Amino acids: CASTPVARTDTQYF.

In DNA form, the CDR3 reads TGTGCCAGCAGTTTATTGGGGGCCCCACCCGCGAACACTGAAGCTTTCTTT. Translated: CASSLLGAPPANTEAFF. V gene TRBV12-3 or TRBV12-4 combines with J gene TRBJ1-1; a weak D match, TRBD1 (6 bases). The CDR3 sequence is 17 residues long. Trimming removed 2 bases from V and 1 base from J, with 17 bases in between.

The V gene is TRBV19, the J gene TRBJ2-7; 7 nucleotides match TRBD1. In germline, CDR1 is LNHDA, CDR2 SQIVND (reference sequence). Unmatched junction bases numbered 7, after V lost 7 bases and J lost 4 bases. This CDR3 comprises 13 residues. CDR3 in DNA: TGTGCCAGTACGGGACAGCGTGTATACGAGCAGTACTTC. This codes for CASTGQRVYEQYF.

This clonotype came up many times. The rearrangement links TRBV6-1 to TRBJ2-1; unclear D gene. CDR3 length: 14 amino acids. Deletions cut 1 base from V and 2 bases from J, with 6 bases between. CDR1 and CDR2 (germline): MNHNS, SASEGT. In DNA, the CDR3 is TGTGCCAGCAGTGAAGGGGCAGCCTACAATGAGCAGTTCTTC. Translating it yields CASSEGAAYNEQFF.

The chain joins TRBV6-5 to TRBJ1-1; D gene ambiguous. Germline V gene lookup returns CDR1 MNHEY and CDR2 SVGAGI. This CDR3 comprises 13 residues. V dropped 4 bases and J dropped 6 bases, with 12 bases sitting between them. CDR3 sequence (DNA): TGTGCCAGCAGTTCCGGGAGGCGGCCTGAAGCTTTCTTT. Its translation: CASSSGRRPEAFF.

This sequence joins TRBV7-2 and TRBJ1-3; D may be TRBD1 (6 bases). The CDR3 loop spans 14 amino acids. Trimming stripped 1 base from V and 9 bases from J, with 13 bases between. Germline values: CDR1 SGHTA, CDR2 FQGNSA. The CDR3 loop is CASSLDRAGATIYF. DNA for the CDR3: TGTGCCAGCAGCTTAGACAGGGCGGGAGCCACCATATATTTT.

V gene TRBV4-1 combines with J gene TRBJ2-2; 7 bases fit TRBD2. The CDR3 spans 17 residues. V gave up 4 bases and J gave up 1 base; unmatched junction bases: 9. Germline loops: CDR1 MGHRA, CDR2 YSYEKL. This CDR3 is CASSRKRGGENTGELFF. For the CDR3, the DNA is TGCGCCAGCAGCCGGAAGCGGGGCGGGGAGAACACCGGGGAGCTGTTTTTT.

The chain couples TRBV9 to TRBJ1-4; D is possibly TRBD1 (6 bases). Trimming took 3 bases from V and 2 from J, leaving 14 bases between them. The CDR3 runs 16 residues. Germline V lookup: CDR1 SGDLS, CDR2 YYNGEE. For the CDR3, the DNA is TGTGCCAGCAGCGAAAGCAGGGGAGGCACTAATGAAAAACTGTTTTTT. It translates to CASSESRGGTNEKLFF.

Many counts were recorded for this clonotype. V usage is TRBV4-3 and J usage is TRBJ1-3; no clear D gene. This CDR3 has 15 amino acids. Germline V gene sequence: CDR1 LGHNA, CDR2 YSLEER. V lost 4 bases, J lost 6 bases, and 16 bases lay in between. CDR3 DNA sequence: TGCGCCAGCAGCCCCCGGACGAATCGTGCAAACACCATATATTTT. It codes for CASSPRTNRANTIYF.

Worth noting for this clonotype: A much larger clonotype is one base distant, so this may be a read error. V usage is TRBV7-9 and J usage is TRBJ1-5; D perhaps matches TRBD1 (5 bases). Trimming stripped 5 bases from V and 10 bases from J, with 18 bases between. In germline, CDR1 is SEHNR, CDR2 FQNEAQ (reference sequence). This CDR3 is built from 14 residues. CDR3 loop: CASSVGMGVPPQHF. CDR3 in DNA: TGTGCCAGCAGCGTCGGGATGGGGGTCCCACCCCAGCATTTT.

This clonotype was found many times. The chain joins TRBV20-1 to TRBJ1-2; the D is unclear. Between the trimmed V and J ends, which lost 5 bases and 8 bases, there was a span of 21 bases. The germline V gene encodes CDR1 DFQATT and CDR2 SNEGSKA (reference sequence). CDR3 size: 14 residues. DNA for the CDR3: TGCAGTGCTCATCAAGGGAGGGTGTTTCGGGGCTACACCTTC. Encoded protein: CSAHQGRVFRGYTF.

This clonotype was found many times. The rearrangement links TRBV11-1 to TRBJ2-7; no reliable D call. Germline-derived CDR1 and CDR2 are SGHAT and FQDESV (reference sequence). The CDR3 contains 14 residues. The germline V and J ends were trimmed by 8 bases and 2 bases, with 16 bases remaining between them. The CDR3 reads CASRLRRNTYEQYF. For the CDR3, the DNA is TGTGCCAGCCGCCTTCGGCGAAACACCTACGAGCAGTACTTC.

The chain has TRBV27 and TRBJ2-7; the D call may be TRBD1 or TRBD2 (6 bases each). CDR3 length: 11 amino acids. Germline-derived CDR1 and CDR2 are MNHEY and SMNVEV (reference sequence). V was clipped by 7 bases and J by 6 bases, with 10 bases between them. Here the CDR3 reads CASTEGGEQYF. The CDR3 DNA follows: TGTGCCAGCACCGAGGGGGGCGAGCAGTACTTC.

This clonotype was seen just once. The chain combines TRBV20-1 with TRBJ1-5; D not certain. The CDR3 consists of 12 residues. The germline gives CDR1 DFQATT, CDR2 SNEGSKA (reference sequence). With 2 bases removed from V and 4 bases from J, the gap between germline ends came to 6 bases. The CDR3 loop is CSARIANQPQHF. CDR3 in DNA: TGCAGTGCTAGAATCGCGAATCAGCCCCAGCATTTT.

This clonotype was picked up many times. The J gene is TRBJ2-2, the V gene TRBV3-1; no definite D call. V shed 4 bases and J shed 7 bases, with 7 bases lying between them. There are 12 residues in the CDR3. CDR1 and CDR2 from the germline V gene are LGHDT and YNNKEL (reference sequence). Written as DNA, the CDR3 is TGTGCCAGCAGCCCCATGTTCGGGGAGCTGTTTTTT. This translates into CASSPMFGELFF. The entire variable domain, with the rest obtained from reference TRBV3-1 and TRBJ2-2, is as follows: DTAVSQTPKYLVTQMGNDKSIKCEQNLGHDTMYWYKQDSKKFLKIMFSYNNKELIINETVPNRFSPKSPDKAHLNLHINSLELGDSAVYFCASSPMFGELFFGEGSRLTVL.